This passage covers 29 T cell receptor beta chains from one sample sequenced in a study of cytomegalovirus exposure and HLA in healthy donors. PCR used 60 Vbeta primers and 13 Jbeta primers. The repertoire was sequenced with immunoSEQ multiplex PCR; TCRdb's copy has only in-frame clones and lacks some. This table has approximately 240,000 clones, just over 75% appearing once. Material for sequencing was PBMCs. The receptors were gathered from a woman in her sixties in good health and CMV-seropositive.

The J gene is TRBJ2-1, the V gene TRBV7-9; a weak D match, TRBD2 (5 bases). The V end was cut by 5 bases, the J end by 2 bases, with 16 bases between. The CDR3 has 16 amino acids. Germline CDR1 is SEHNR and CDR2 is FQNEAQ (reference sequence). The CDR3 DNA is TGTGCCAGCAGCCCACGCCAGCCAGCGGCCTACAATGAGCAGTTCTTC. It codes for CASSPRQPAAYNEQFF.

This clone is a singleton in its sample. In DNA, the CDR3 is TGTGCCATCAGTGAGTTTCTAGCGTCGAGCTCCGGGGAGCTGTTTTTT. This gives the protein CAISEFLASSSGELFF. The chain is built from TRBV10-3 and TRBJ2-2; possibly TRBD2 for D (6 bases). Germline V gene sequence: CDR1 ENHRY, CDR2 SYGVKD. The CDR3 has 16 amino acids. Trimming left V 1 base short and J 6 bases short, with 15 bases between.

This clone was detected a few times. The chain links TRBV7-9 to TRBJ1-1; 7 bases map to TRBD1. Germline CDR1 SEHNR, CDR2 FQNEAQ (reference sequence). With V trimmed by 8 bases and J by 0 bases, 0 bases remained unmatched. The CDR3 is made up of 12 amino acids. The chain's CDR3 is CASGTVNTEAFF. CDR3 nucleotide sequence: TGTGCCAGCGGGACAGTGAACACTGAAGCTTTCTTT.

This chain joins TRBV27 and TRBJ1-4, with a weak D call TRBD1 (5 bases). The CDR3 extends over 14 amino acids. V lost 6 bases and J 0 bases, leaving 8 bases between the germline ends. CDR1 and CDR2 (germline): MNHEY, SMNVEV (reference sequence). As DNA, the CDR3 is TGTGCCAGCAGGGGGGGTGCAACTAATGAAAAACTGTTTTTT. This encodes CASRGGATNEKLFF.

V usage is TRBV6-6 and J usage is TRBJ2-1; the D is unclear. In germline, CDR1 is MNHNY, CDR2 SVGAGI (reference sequence). Trimming stripped 4 bases from V and 14 bases from J, with 15 bases between. The CDR3 sequence is 12 residues long. The CDR3 protein is CASSSSYQQKFF. The CDR3 DNA reads as TGTGCCAGCAGTTCATCCTACCAACAGAAGTTCTTC.

This clone was picked up one time. V gene TRBV29-1 combines with J gene TRBJ2-3, with 11 bases matching TRBD1. Germline V gene lookup returns CDR1 SQVTM and CDR2 ANQGSEA. The CDR3 covers 13 residues. V lost 4 bases to trimming and J lost 5 bases; unmatched junction nucleotides: 2. In DNA, the CDR3 is TGCAGCGTTGGGACAGGGGGCGTAGATACGCAGTATTTT. This sequence encodes CSVGTGGVDTQYF.

The CDR3 bases are TGTGCCAGCAGCTTCTTCCAGACTTCCTACGAGCAGTACTTC. It encodes CASSFFQTSYEQYF. V usage is TRBV11-2 and J usage is TRBJ2-7; D is undetermined. The CDR3 consists of 14 residues. CDR1 is SGHAT, CDR2 FQNNGV, per germline. V was cut by 3 bases and J by 1 base, with 10 bases left in between.

The chain joins TRBV7-2 to TRBJ1-2; the D is unclear. Trimming left V 5 bases short and J 8 bases short, with 21 bases between. Germline V gene lookup returns CDR1 SGHTA and CDR2 FQGNSA. The CDR3 extends over 15 amino acids. CDR3 bases: TGTGCCAGCAGCCCTCAGACGGGGTCAACTAGGGGCTACACCTTC. Translating gives CASSPQTGSTRGYTF. The full variable domain, with the rest looked up from reference TRBV7-2 and TRBJ1-2, is GAGVSQSPSNKVTEKGKDVELRCDPISGHTALYWYRQSLGQGLEFLIYFQGNSAPDKSGLPSDRFSAERTGGSVSTLTIQRTQQEDSAVYLCASSPQTGSTRGYTFGSGTRLTVV.

The chain carries TRBV7-7 and TRBJ2-1; D not resolved. Between the trimmed V and J ends, which lost 0 bases and 5 bases, there was a span of 5 bases. Per germline, CDR1 SSHAT and CDR2 FNYEAQ (reference sequence). CDR3 length: 13 residues. The CDR3 nucleotides read TGTGCCAGCAGCTTAGCACTAAACAATGAGCAGTTCTTC. Translated: CASSLALNNEQFF.

This clone showed up just a few times. Here the CDR3 DNA reads TGTGCCAGCAGCCCTAGGGGACAGAGCTCCTACAATGAGCAGTTCTTC. Residues: CASSPRGQSSYNEQFF. The rearrangement joins TRBV7-9 to TRBJ2-1, with TRBD1 identical over 7 bases. Trimming took 5 bases from V and 0 from J; bases not matched to a gene: 7. The CDR3 covers 16 residues. In germline, CDR1 is SEHNR, CDR2 FQNEAQ (reference sequence).

This clone appeared a few times. The junction does not match germline at one end; this may be a read error. The rearrangement joins TRBV7-9 to TRBJ1-4, with D hard to call. CDR3 length: 11 residues. From germline, CDR1 is SEHNR and CDR2 FQNEAQ (reference sequence). The CDR3 is CSSSTSGELFF. The CDR3 DNA reads as TGTTCCAGCAGCACAAGCGGGGAACTGTTTTTT.

CDR3 DNA sequence: TGTGCCAGCAGCAAGGACAGCAACTATGGCTACACCTTC. It yields the protein CASSKDSNYGYTF. V and J are TRBV5-6 and TRBJ1-2; tentative D call: TRBD1 (6 bases). Trimming took off 4 bases at V and 2 bases at J, with 9 bases between the two ends. Germline V gives CDR1 SGHDT, CDR2 YYEEEE. CDR3 length equals 13 residues.

The rearrangement joins TRBV10-2 to TRBJ1-5, with a tentative D call TRBD1 (6 bases). CDR3 size: 14 residues. V was shortened by 3 bases and J by 7 bases, with 13 bases between the two germline ends. Germline V gives CDR1 WSHSY, CDR2 SAAADI. As DNA, the CDR3 is TGCGCCAGCAGTGAACAGGGTTATCGCCAGCCCCAGCATTTT. This translates into CASSEQGYRQPQHF.

The V and J genes are TRBV5-1 and TRBJ1-2; 7 bases are a match to TRBD1. The CDR3 has 14 residues. Germline V CDR1 and CDR2: SGHRS, YFSETQ. V gave up 4 bases and J gave up 5 bases; unmatched junction bases: 8. CDR3 DNA sequence: TGCGCCAGCAGCCTATTGCCGGGACAGTATGGCTACACCTTC. Its translation: CASSLLPGQYGYTF.

The V call is TRBV6-5, the J call TRBJ2-7; perhaps TRBD1 as D (6 bases). V gave up 5 bases and J gave up 4 bases, with 18 bases separating them. Germline CDR1 reads MNHEY; CDR2 reads SVGAGI. This CDR3 has 15 amino acids. This chain's CDR3 is CASSTTGPLWYEQYF. CDR3 nucleotides: TGTGCCAGCAGTACCACAGGGCCCCTTTGGTACGAGCAGTACTTC.

The V and J genes are TRBV5-1 and TRBJ2-7; 9 nucleotides match TRBD2. The CDR3 is made up of 15 amino acids. Germline CDR1 SGHRS, CDR2 YFSETQ. Trimming at V came to 3 bases and at J to 5 bases, leaving 9 bases not matched to a gene. The CDR3 DNA reads as TGCGCCAGCAGCTCTATTAGCGGGAGACAGGACGAGCAGTACTTC. It yields the protein CASSSISGRQDEQYF. The whole variable domain, remainder taken from reference TRBV5-1 and TRBJ2-7, is KAGVTQTPRYLIKTRGQQVTLSCSPISGHRSVSWYQQTPGQGLQFLFEYFSETQRNKGNFPGRFSGRQFSNSRSEMNVSTLELGDSALYLCASSSISGRQDEQYFGPGTRLTVT.

The chain couples TRBV6-5 to TRBJ2-5; D is unresolved. The germline V and J ends were trimmed by 3 bases and 5 bases, with 10 bases remaining between them. From germline, CDR1 is MNHEY and CDR2 SVGAGI. The CDR3 runs 13 residues. This CDR3 is CASSYILSETQYF. The CDR3 DNA reads as TGTGCCAGCAGTTATATTTTATCCGAGACCCAGTACTTC.

This clone was recorded once. The rearrangement uses TRBV7-2 and TRBJ2-7; 8 bases fit TRBD2. CDR1 is SGHTA and CDR2 is FQGNSA in the germline V gene. CDR3 length: 16 amino acids. Losses at the gene ends were 2 bases for V and 2 bases for J; bases not matched to a gene: 8. In DNA form, the CDR3 reads TGTGCCAGCAGCTTAACGTTCGGGGGGGGAACCTACGAGCAGTACTTC. Amino acids: CASSLTFGGGTYEQYF.

This clone has just one count. Other DNA sequences in this specimen translate into the identical CDR3. The genes are TRBV5-1 and TRBJ2-5; perhaps TRBD2 as D (5 bases). In germline, CDR1 is SGHRS, CDR2 YFSETQ. Trimming took off 0 bases at V and 4 bases at J, with 7 bases between the two ends. The CDR3 runs to 13 residues. The CDR3 loop is CASSLAGLETQYF. The DNA for the CDR3 is TGCGCCAGCAGCTTGGCGGGGTTAGAGACCCAGTACTTC.

The chain uses TRBV4-3 and TRBJ1-1; tentative D call: TRBD1 (5 bases). The CDR3 is made up of 12 amino acids. The V end was cut by 4 bases, the J end by 5 bases, with 8 bases between. CDR1 and CDR2 (germline): LGHNA, YSLEER. The CDR3: CASSRGTTEAFF. CDR3 bases: TGCGCCAGCAGCCGCGGGACGACTGAAGCTTTCTTT.

CDR3 protein: CASSPSTGNNYINYGYTF. CDR3 nucleotides: TGTGCCAGCAGCCCCTCGACAGGGAACAACTACATCAACTATGGCTACACCTTC. J is TRBJ1-2 and V is TRBV7-9; 7 bases line up with TRBD1. With 5 bases clipped from V and 2 bases from J, the junction kept 17 bases outside the gene matches. Germline V gives CDR1 SEHNR, CDR2 FQNEAQ (reference sequence). The CDR3 consists of 18 residues.

This clone was observed a single time. Here the CDR3 reads CSVTSGQTEAFF. In DNA form, the CDR3 reads TGCAGCGTGACCTCTGGACAGACTGAAGCTTTCTTT. This chain links TRBV29-1 with TRBJ1-1; D perhaps matches TRBD1 (6 bases). In germline, CDR1 is SQVTM, CDR2 ANQGSEA. V was cut by 6 bases and J by 5 bases, with 13 bases left in between. This CDR3 comprises 12 residues.

The chain combines TRBV21-1 with TRBJ2-2; the table assigns TRBD2, which was not confirmed against the DNA. TRBV21-1 is classified as a pseudogene. This CDR3 contains 17 residues. The DNA of the CDR3 is TGTGCCAGCAGCAAAGGGGCGCTAGCGGGATCTACCGGGGAGCTGTTTTTT. It specifies CASSKGALAGSTGELFF.

The chain joins TRBV7-9 to TRBJ2-2; 7 bases match TRBD2. From germline, CDR1 is SEHNR and CDR2 FQNEAQ (reference sequence). Trimming cost V 6 bases and J 2 bases; bases outside gene matches: 9. CDR3 length equals 16 residues. CDR3 amino acids: CASRPPGRANTGELFF. The CDR3 nucleotides are TGTGCCAGCAGGCCCCCTGGGAGGGCAAACACCGGGGAGCTGTTTTTT. The complete variable domain, with remaining parts taken from reference TRBV7-9 and TRBJ2-2, reads DTGVSQNPRHKITKRGQNVTFRCDPISEHNRLYWYRQTLGQGPEFLTYFQNEAQLEKSRLLSDRFSAERPKGSFSTLEIQRTEQGDSAMYLCASRPPGRANTGELFFGEGSRLTVL.

The chain uses TRBV30 and TRBJ1-1; maybe TRBD1 (6 bases). The CDR3 runs to 12 residues. Germline V lookup: CDR1 GTSNPN, CDR2 SVGIG (reference sequence). V lost 3 bases and J 4 bases, leaving 9 bases between the germline ends. CDR3 in amino acids: CAWRPRGTEAFF. The CDR3 DNA reads as TGTGCCTGGAGACCCAGGGGCACTGAAGCTTTCTTT.

The chain recombines TRBV25-1 with TRBJ1-2, with 8 bases matching TRBD1. J was trimmed by 7 bases and V by 8 bases; bases with no gene match: 21. Germline V lookup: CDR1 MGHDK, CDR2 SYGVNS. This CDR3 spans 17 amino acids. CDR3 loop: CASLASHFETGALGYTF. CDR3 in DNA: TGTGCCAGCCTAGCGTCTCACTTCGAGACAGGGGCGCTTGGCTACACCTTC.

The chain links TRBV2 to TRBJ2-7; 8 bases line up with TRBD1. There are 14 residues in the CDR3. Germline V lookup: CDR1 SNHLY, CDR2 FYNNEI. Trimming at V came to 6 bases and at J to 5 bases, leaving 9 bases not matched to a gene. Here the CDR3 reads CASRWGTGDNEQYF. Here the CDR3 DNA reads TGTGCCAGCAGGTGGGGGACAGGTGACAACGAGCAGTACTTC.

The chain recombines TRBV28 with TRBJ2-7; D gene uncertain. The CDR3 contains 11 residues. The germline CDR1 and CDR2 sequences are MDHEN and SYDVKM. V was clipped by 6 bases and J by 3 bases, with 6 bases between them. The CDR3 region has the DNA TGTGCCAGCAGCCAAAACTACGAGCAGTACTTC. It is translated as CASSQNYEQYF.

The J gene is TRBJ2-7, the V gene TRBV5-1; the match to TRBD2 covers 8 bases. The CDR3 loop spans 15 amino acids. Germline V gene sequence: CDR1 SGHRS, CDR2 YFSETQ. The V segment lost 7 bases and the J segment 4 bases; nucleotides outside the gene matches: 13. The CDR3 DNA is TGCGCCAGCGCCATCGCAGCGGGGGTCGAGTACGAGCAGTACTTC. Protein product: CASAIAAGVEYEQYF.